This is a list of T cell receptor beta chains from one sample in a study of T cell changes during pregnancy in multiple sclerosis. Libraries were prepared by immunoSEQ multiplex PCR; TCRdb keeps only in-frame clonotypes and omits some of them. The top ten clones hold about 0.53% of a sample with about 40,000 clones, roughly 89% of them seen once. Sample: CD4+ T cells from peripheral blood mononuclear cells, taken before pregnancy. These TCRs come from a female donor with multiple sclerosis, enrolled in a pregnancy study. CDR3s include the opening cysteine and the closing phenylalanine or tryptophan. A D gene is named only where the DNA matches it firmly. A clone size is listed for some rows: how often the clone was seen (once, few, many), or a class if it is expanded.

D gene	clone size	V gene	J gene	CDR3 DNA	CDR3 protein
TRBD2	.	TRBV7-6	TRBJ2-1	TGTGCCAGCAGCTTACTACCCCCCACTAGCGGGGAGTCCTACAATGAGCAGTTCTTC	CASSLLPPTSGESYNEQFF
.	few	TRBV30	TRBJ1-1	TGTGCCTGGAGTGTAGTAGGGGGTAACACTGAAGCTTTCTTT	CAWSVVGGNTEAFF
.	.	TRBV10-2	TRBJ1-1	TGCGCCAGCGCTGGTCAGGTTCGGGGTGCTTTCTTT	CASAGQVRGAFF
TRBD1	once	TRBV5-1	TRBJ2-7	TGCGCCAGCAGCCCAGGGTCGGGACAGAAGTACTACGAGCAGTACTTC	CASSPGSGQKYYEQYF
.	.	TRBV5-1	TRBJ2-1	TGCGCCAGCAGCTTGGTCGGGGGATCCTACAATGAGCAGTTCTTC	CASSLVGGSYNEQFF
TRBD2	.	TRBV7-9	TRBJ2-3	TGTGCCAGCAGCTCCTCCGGGACTAGCTTCAGTACGCAGTATTTT	CASSSSGTSFSTQYF
.	.	TRBV25-1	TRBJ2-7	TGTGCCAGCAGTCCTCGCGGGACTTTCACTCCCTACGAGCAGTACTTC	CASSPRGTFTPYEQYF
TRBD1	.	TRBV11-2	TRBJ1-4	TGTGCCAGCAGCCAGGGGGCGTTTCGTGAAAAACTGTTTTTT	CASSQGAFREKLFF
.	.	TRBV7-3	TRBJ1-6	TGTGCCAGCAGCCAGCAGGAGGGTTTAACCCTCCACTTT	CASSQQEGLTLHF
.	.	TRBV10-3	TRBJ1-1	TGTGCCATCAGTGAGGGGGGAGGGGGAACTGAAGCTTTCTTT	CAISEGGGGTEAFF
.	.	TRBV5-1	TRBJ2-1	TGCGCCAGCAGCCCCTGGAGGTACAGCTACAATGAGCAGTTCTTC	CASSPWRYSYNEQFF
TRBD1	.	TRBV28	TRBJ1-2	TGTGCCAGCAGTTTACCCCGCAGGGGGCGGGTTGGCTACACCTTC	CASSLPRRGRVGYTF
.	.	TRBV29-1	TRBJ1-1	TGCAGCTTGAGGGCGGGGCGGAGAGCTTTCTTT	CSLRAGRRAFF
.	.	TRBV2	TRBJ1-2	TGTGCCAGCAGCGTAAGCAGACAGGACACTTATGGCTACACCTTC	CASSVSRQDTYGYTF
.	.	TRBV5-4	TRBJ2-3	TGTGCCAGCAGCTCTCCCTCACAGTTCGCAGATACGCAGTATTTT	CASSSPSQFADTQYF
TRBD2	.	TRBV30	TRBJ2-3	TGTGCCTGGAGTGTCGGGGGGGGACGCACAGATACGCAGTATTTT	CAWSVGGGRTDTQYF
.	once	TRBV4-2	TRBJ2-3	TGTGCCAGCAGCCAAGGTTCATCCAACACAGATACGCAGTATTTT	CASSQGSSNTDTQYF
.	.	TRBV5-1	TRBJ2-5	TGCGCCAGCAGAGAACAGGACCTGGTAGGAGTGGAGACCCAGTACTTC	CASREQDLVGVETQYF